These T cell receptor beta chains were read from a single sample in a study of shared clonotypes between healthy human individuals. Using immunoSEQ multiplex PCR, the repertoire was profiled, and TCRdb retains in-frame clones only, with some absent. The sample has around 1,000,000 clones; 70% to 80% are singletons. Sequencing was carried out using memory CD4+ T cells from PBMCs. The receptors were gathered from a man between 18 and 29 years old in good health. Some clones in this sample may be carry-over from other donors' samples. Each CDR3 is given with its conserved first and last residue. D genes are given only for firm matches. Size values are once, few and many counts, or a class for expanded clones, and some rows have none.

CDR3 DNA: TGTGCCAGTAGTATCAAGGGACGGCGAGATTATGGCTACACCTTC
CDR3 protein: CASSIKGRRDYGYTF
D gene: NA
J gene: TRBJ1-2
clone size: few
CDR3 length: 15
V gene: TRBV19

CDR3 DNA: TGTGCCATCAGTGAACCGGGACTAGCGAGACAAGTCGGGCAGTTCTTC
CDR3 protein: CAISEPGLARQVGQFF
D gene: TRBD2
J gene: TRBJ2-1
clone size: NA
CDR3 length: 16
V gene: TRBV10-3

CDR3 DNA: TGTGCCAGCAGTACGACTAGCGGGAGGGCCGGGGAGCAGTTCTTC
CDR3 protein: CASSTTSGRAGEQFF
D gene: TRBD2
J gene: TRBJ2-1
clone size: NA
CDR3 length: 15
V gene: TRBV28

CDR3 DNA: TGTGCCAGCAGCCGGGACAGATACTACGAGCAGTACTTC
CDR3 protein: CASSRDRYYEQYF
D gene: TRBD1
J gene: TRBJ2-7
clone size: NA
CDR3 length: 13
V gene: TRBV7-2

CDR3 DNA: TGTGCCAGCAGTGAATATGGGGCCAACGTCCTGACTTTC
CDR3 protein: CASSEYGANVLTF
D gene: NA
J gene: TRBJ2-6
clone size: few
CDR3 length: 13
V gene: TRBV2

CDR3 DNA: TGCGCCAGCAGCCGGGAGCAGGGGGAGCAGTACTTC
CDR3 protein: CASSREQGEQYF
D gene: NA
J gene: TRBJ2-7
clone size: NA
CDR3 length: 12
V gene: TRBV5-1

CDR3 DNA: TGTGCCATCAGTGATTGGCAGGGAGTCACGGGCTATGGCTACACCTTC
CDR3 protein: CAISDWQGVTGYGYTF
D gene: NA
J gene: TRBJ1-2
clone size: NA
CDR3 length: 16
V gene: TRBV10-3

CDR3 DNA: TGTGCCAGCAGCTTCATGGTTTCCACCGAGCAGTACTTC
CDR3 protein: CASSFMVSTEQYF
D gene: NA
J gene: TRBJ2-7
clone size: NA
CDR3 length: 13
V gene: TRBV7-2

CDR3 DNA: TGTGCCAGCAGCTCAGGAGACTACAATGAGCAGTTCTTC
CDR3 protein: CASSSGDYNEQFF
D gene: NA
J gene: TRBJ2-1
clone size: NA
CDR3 length: 13
V gene: TRBV11-3

CDR3 DNA: TGTGCCAGCAGCGTGGCGGCAGGGTGGAGTTACGAGCAGTACTTC
CDR3 protein: CASSVAAGWSYEQYF
D gene: NA
J gene: TRBJ2-7
clone size: many
CDR3 length: 15
V gene: TRBV5-4

CDR3 DNA: TGTGCCAGCAGTTTATCGGGTATCATGAACACTGAAGCTTTCTTT
CDR3 protein: CASSLSGIMNTEAFF
D gene: NA
J gene: TRBJ1-1
clone size: many
CDR3 length: 15
V gene: TRBV27

CDR3 DNA: TGTGCCAGCAGCGCCGATCCTGGCACAGATACGCAGTATTTT
CDR3 protein: CASSADPGTDTQYF
D gene: NA
J gene: TRBJ2-3
clone size: NA
CDR3 length: 14
V gene: TRBV6-1

CDR3 DNA: TGTGCCAGCAGCTTAACAGGGTCCCAGGAGCAGTACTTC
CDR3 protein: CASSLTGSQEQYF
D gene: NA
J gene: TRBJ2-7
clone size: NA
CDR3 length: 13
V gene: TRBV7-3

CDR3 DNA: TGTGCCAGCAGGGGCAGGGGAGGCGAGCAGTACTTC
CDR3 protein: CASRGRGGEQYF
D gene: NA
J gene: TRBJ2-7
clone size: NA
CDR3 length: 12
V gene: TRBV28

CDR3 DNA: TGTGCCAGCAGCCGGAGGGGGGACAGCGTTAACTATGGCTACACCTTC
CDR3 protein: CASSRRGDSVNYGYTF
D gene: TRBD1
J gene: TRBJ1-2
clone size: NA
CDR3 length: 16
V gene: TRBV7-9

CDR3 DNA: TGTGCCAGCAGCACACAGGGTTCGGCTGGAAACACCATATATTTT
CDR3 protein: CASSTQGSAGNTIYF
D gene: NA
J gene: TRBJ1-3
clone size: NA
CDR3 length: 15
V gene: TRBV7-8

CDR3 DNA: TGTGCCAGCAGGACAGGGGGCGGGGGCACTGAAGCTTTCTTT
CDR3 protein: CASRTGGGGTEAFF
D gene: TRBD1
J gene: TRBJ1-1
clone size: NA
CDR3 length: 14
V gene: TRBV2

CDR3 DNA: TGTGCCAGCAGCTTACGTGACGGGGTAAGCTACGAGCAGTACTTC
CDR3 protein: CASSLRDGVSYEQYF
D gene: NA
J gene: TRBJ2-7
clone size: NA
CDR3 length: 15
V gene: TRBV11-2

CDR3 DNA: TGTGCCAGCAGGGCCGGCTCGTCCTACAATGAGCAGTTCTTC
CDR3 protein: CASRAGSSYNEQFF
D gene: NA
J gene: TRBJ2-1
clone size: NA
CDR3 length: 14
V gene: TRBV6-5

CDR3 DNA: TGTGCCAGCAGCAGGGGGCAAAACGAGCAGTACTTC
CDR3 protein: CASSRGQNEQYF
D gene: TRBD1
J gene: TRBJ2-7
clone size: NA
CDR3 length: 12
V gene: TRBV11-2

CDR3 DNA: TGTGCCAGCAGCTTGGCCACCCACTACAATGAGCAGTTCTTC
CDR3 protein: CASSLATHYNEQFF
D gene: NA
J gene: TRBJ2-1
clone size: NA
CDR3 length: 14
V gene: TRBV5-6

CDR3 DNA: TGTGCCAGCACCCGACAGGAGAACACCGGGGAGCTGTTTTTT
CDR3 protein: CASTRQENTGELFF
D gene: NA
J gene: TRBJ2-2
clone size: NA
CDR3 length: 14
V gene: TRBV9

CDR3 DNA: TGTGCCAGTAGTACCTCGGGGACAGTGTCCGGGGAGCTGTTTTTT
CDR3 protein: CASSTSGTVSGELFF
D gene: TRBD1
J gene: TRBJ2-2
clone size: NA
CDR3 length: 15
V gene: TRBV19

CDR3 DNA: TGTGCCAGCAGCTTAGTTCTAGGGCCGAATTACGAGCAGTACTTC
CDR3 protein: CASSLVLGPNYEQYF
D gene: NA
J gene: TRBJ2-7
clone size: NA
CDR3 length: 15
V gene: TRBV11-2